The 8 T cell receptor beta chains below were found in one sample sequenced in a study of Tregs in tolerant kidney transplant recipients. The assay was immunoSEQ multiplex PCR, and TCRdb's table has in-frame clones only and misses some. The sample has around 77,000 clones, nearly 98% seen once. Sequences were derived from CD4+ T cells from blood, sampled before the transplant. Receptor source: a human donor who received a combined kidney and bone marrow transplant.

J is TRBJ1-1 and V is TRBV5-4, with 7 positions matching TRBD1. This CDR3 is 15 amino acids long. Germline assignment: CDR1 SGHNT and CDR2 YYREEE (reference sequence). V shed 2 bases and J 2 bases; nucleotides not matched to a gene: 6. In DNA, the CDR3 is TGTGCCAGCAGCTTAAAGGACAGGTTTAACACTGAAGCTTTCTTT. This encodes CASSLKDRFNTEAFF.

The J gene is TRBJ1-2, the V gene TRBV27; TRBD1 agrees at 11 bases. The length of the CDR3 is 18 residues. The germline V gene encodes CDR1 MNHEY and CDR2 SMNVEV (reference sequence). After removal of 8 bases from V and 7 bases from J, the junction contained 21 bases not matched to a gene. The chain's CDR3 is CASDLIILDRDRGTGYTF. In nucleotides, the CDR3 is TGTGCCAGCGATCTTATAATCCTCGATCGGGACAGGGGGACTGGCTACACCTTC.

This chain links TRBV27 with TRBJ2-7; 8 bases are shared with TRBD2. Germline CDR1 MNHEY, CDR2 SMNVEV (reference sequence). The V gene end was trimmed by 4 bases and the J gene end by 5 bases; junction bases not matched to a gene: 4. The CDR3 is 13 amino acids. The CDR3 coding sequence is TGTGCCAGCAGTTGGGCGGGAGGCCACGAGCAGTACTTC. Residues: CASSWAGGHEQYF.

The J gene is TRBJ2-2, the V gene TRBV5-1; 11 nucleotides align to TRBD2. Germline V gene lookup returns CDR1 SGHRS and CDR2 YFSETQ. The length of the CDR3 is 15 residues. V shed 6 bases, J shed 5 bases, and the junction held 6 bases outside the gene matches. This CDR3 reads CASTVAGGFTGELFF. The CDR3 DNA sequence: TGCGCCAGCACCGTAGCGGGAGGGTTTACCGGGGAGCTGTTTTTT.

The chain joins TRBV30 to TRBJ2-1; the match to TRBD2 covers 16 bases. There are 17 residues in the CDR3. With 5 bases clipped from V and 10 bases from J, the junction kept 14 bases outside the gene matches. CDR1 and CDR2 (germline): GTSNPN, SVGIG (reference sequence). The CDR3 nucleotides are TGTGCCTGGGCCTTGGGACTAGCGGGGGGGCCGCAAGGCGAGCAGTTCTTC. Encoded protein: CAWALGLAGGPQGEQFF.

V and J are TRBV30 and TRBJ2-7; TRBD2 aligns across 11 bases. The CDR3 is 13 amino acids. Trimming removed 5 bases from V and 5 bases from J; junction bases left unmatched: 5. Germline values: CDR1 GTSNPN, CDR2 SVGIG (reference sequence). CDR3 sequence reads: CAWGSGRVHEQYF. CDR3 coding DNA: TGTGCCTGGGGTAGCGGGAGGGTCCACGAGCAGTACTTC. The full variable domain, rest sourced from reference TRBV30 and TRBJ2-7, is SQTIHQWPATLVQPVGSPLSLECTVEGTSNPNLYWYRQAAGRGLQLLFYSVGIGQISSEVPQNLSASRPQDRQFILSSKKLLLSDSGFYLCAWGSGRVHEQYFGPGTRLTVT.

This chain joins TRBV7-9 and TRBJ1-2, with 7 bases aligning to TRBD1. Per germline, CDR1 SEHNR and CDR2 FQNEAQ (reference sequence). J lost 1 base, V lost 5 bases, and 4 bases had no gene match. This CDR3 spans 14 amino acids. CDR3 bases: TGTGCCAGCAGCCCGACAGGGCTTAACTATGGCTACACCTTC. Translation gives CASSPTGLNYGYTF.

The chain recombines TRBV5-4 with TRBJ2-5; a possible D gene is TRBD2 (8 bases). The CDR3 sequence is 19 residues long. Looked up from germline, CDR1 is SGHNT and CDR2 is YYREEE (reference sequence). The V end was cut by 0 bases, the J end by 5 bases, with 26 bases between. CDR3 DNA sequence: TGTGCCAGCAGCTTGGCCAGGGGGACTACCGGGAGGGCCGGGGAGACCCAGTACTTC. Amino acids: CASSLARGTTGRAGETQYF.